The T cell receptor (beta chain) described here comes from a study of T cells after yellow fever vaccination. About the research overall: Those fractions that held only low numbers of cells were prepared using the SMART-Seq v4 Ultra Low Input RNA kit.

Overall study findings and caveats: Faster peaking, at day 5 versus 15, marked a secondary response that was weaker.

The CDR3 loop spans 17 amino acids. CDR1 and CDR2 (germline): SGHTA, FQGNSA. With V trimmed by 5 bases and J by 8 bases, 14 bases remained unmatched. This clonotype has at least ten counts. As yet, its antigen is unknown. TCRdb analysed the 5' RACE reads with MiXCR anew, one entry per CDR3 protein. The data show some 250,000 distinct CDR3 sequences, about 3.9% seen once. This TCR was recovered from a man aged 18 to 30 who received the YFV17D yellow fever vaccine. The sample consisted of PBMCs, taken 15 days after the yellow fever booster vaccination. The chain uses TRBV7-2 and TRBJ2-1; 11 nucleotides agree with TRBD2. In nucleotides, the CDR3 is TGTGCCAGCAGCAAAGACAATAGCGGGGGGGCTGAAGATGAGCAGTTCTTC. Translating gives CASSKDNSGGAEDEQFF.